This TCR beta chain was sequenced in a study of graft-versus-host responses after intestinal transplantation (TCRdb year 2021). Some background on the complete study: Multivisceral, liver-intestinal, or isolated intestinal transplants were received by the recipients. To identify alloreactive clones, pre-transplant mixed lymphocyte reaction products were sequenced and compared with unstimulated pre-transplant donor and recipient T cells. The cohort enrolled about two dozen intestinal transplant recipients, one of whom was a retransplant, and 3 patients without pretransplant specimens were excluded. A peak of at least 4% donor T cells among recipient peripheral blood mononuclear cells was the definition used for donor T cell macrochimerism. Rather than being sequenced by the commercial service, samples from a few later patients were sequenced in-house on an Illumina MiSeq and processed with MiXCR. After intestinal transplantation, graft-versus-host and host-versus-graft alloreactive T cell clones were followed in the graft, circulation and bone marrow using bulk TCR-beta CDR3 sequencing. Every recipient was given anti-thymocyte globulin induction, then maintenance tacrolimus and steroids for 2 to 4 years. Overall study outcomes, separate from this receptor: GvH clones turned up in recipient bone marrow, with some appearing earlier in ileal mucosa or blood, a pattern consistent with an intestinal mucosal origin. The conclusions were limited by the relatively low number and heterogeneity of the intestinal transplant patients. Peak levels of circulating GvH clones were associated with declines in HvG clones early after transplant. High GvH to HvG T cell clonal ratios were observed in the allografts of patients with donor T cell macrochimerism.

The time point label on this specimen signifies: cells obtained before transplantation from donor or recipient. Mixed lymphocyte reactions plated around 200,000 CFSE-labeled pre-transplant responders with around 200,000 irradiated violet-dye-labeled stimulators and were cultured for six to seven days. After the mixed lymphocyte reaction, proliferating CD3+CD4+CFSE-low and CD3+CD8+CFSE-low responder cells were FACS-sorted on a BD Influx sorter. Library preparation employed the immunoSEQ multiplex PCR assay. For most patients, genomic DNA was isolated with the Qiagen DNeasy Blood and Tissue Kit and shipped frozen to Adaptive Biotechnologies for TCR sequencing. For most patients, genomic DNA was subjected to high-throughput TCR-beta CDR3 sequencing by Adaptive Biotechnologies. Per the authors' processing: Adaptive's ImmunoSEQ software was the source of the TCR sequencing data for about 17 patients, while a few other patients were processed with MiXCR and VDJtools. To correct CD4 versus CD8 sorting errors, sequences present in both subsets at a frequency ratio below 5:1 were removed. Because the origin of CDR3 nucleotide sequences shared between donor and recipient could not be assigned, those sequences were removed. To be classed as alloreactive, a clone needed at least 2-fold expansion over unstimulated cells and a minimum CFSE-low frequency of 0.002% (template counts) or 0.001% (read counts). Clones detected in sequenced pre-transplant spleen, lymph node, or MLR CFSE-low populations of the donor or recipient were defined as mappable. The cumulative frequency of alloreactive clones was calculated as a percentage of all sequences, weighted by copy number. The table was pulled from immuneACCESS by TCRdb, which kept in-frame rearrangements only. Such tables lose some clones; where checked, under half of the loss comes from unresolved V genes, and the rest has no known cause. That table is the source of V, J and clone size, and D and trimming were worked out from the DNA. This sample comprises about 10,000 clones, roughly 32% of them detected only once. In total, the top ten clones hold roughly 5% of the sample.

The table lists this clone with a few counts. No much larger clone is present one base from it, and per-base qualities are unavailable. CDR1 MGHDK and CDR2 SYGVNS are derived from the germline V gene. The CDR3 has 12 amino acids, counting the end cysteine and phenylalanine. Left in the record is the CDR3 DNA by itself, 36 bases read in frame from the first base. The trim is 5 bases for V and 10 bases for J, with a gap of 12 bases between the germline ends. The TCR was taken from a human patient who was an organ donor for intestinal transplantation. Source: alloreactive CD4+ T cells from a mixed lymphocyte reaction culture, taken before transplantation. What this sample's cell subset or site label stands for: CFSE-low proliferating T cells sorted from approximately 6-day pre-transplant mixed lymphocyte reaction (GvH or HvG direction). Recombination connected TRBV25-1 to TRBJ2-1, and TRBD1 may be the D gene, going by 6 matching bases. The DNA is TGTGCCAGCAGTCCCCGACAGGAAGAGCAGTTCTTC. It codes for CASSPRQEEQFF.